Below are 10 T cell receptor beta chains sequenced from a single sample in a study of T cell repertoires in cytomegalovirus infection. MiXCR, applied by TCRdb to the reads, yields one record per CDR3 protein. The data hold around 200,000 distinct CDR3 sequences, with 17% observed a single time. Sequenced material: CD8+ T cells from PBMCs. The receptors stem from a human donor in good health (CMV status not recorded). Some clones in this sample may be carry-over from other donors' samples.

This clonotype was counted only a few times. The rearrangement links TRBV7-2 to TRBJ2-5; TRBD1 aligns across 7 bases. With 5 bases clipped from V and 5 bases from J, the junction kept 5 bases outside the gene matches. Germline-derived CDR1 and CDR2 are SGHTA and FQGNSA. CDR3 length: 13 amino acids. DNA of the CDR3: TGTGCCAGCAGCCCAATCAGGGGGGAGACCCAGTACTTC. Its translation: CASSPIRGETQYF.

This clonotype occurred a few times. The CDR3 loop is CASSLRRDNQPQHF. The CDR3 bases are TGTGCCAGCAGCTTACGGAGAGACAATCAGCCCCAGCATTTT. This chain joins TRBV7-8 and TRBJ1-5; D is uncertain. The length of the CDR3 is 14 residues. CDR1 is SGHVS, CDR2 FQNEAQ, per germline. V was cut by 2 bases and J by 3 bases, with 8 bases left in between.

This chain joins TRBV20-1 and TRBJ2-5; 7 positions match TRBD1. Germline V gene data show CDR1 as DFQATT and CDR2 as SNEGSKA (reference sequence). V was clipped by 0 bases and J by 5 bases; unmatched bases: 12. CDR3 length equals 16 residues. The CDR3 reads CSARDRDSSNPETQYF. Here the CDR3 DNA reads TGCAGTGCTAGAGATCGGGACAGTTCAAACCCGGAGACCCAGTACTTC.

This clonotype showed up just a few times. The J gene is TRBJ2-7, the V gene TRBV7-6; D is unresolved. Between the trimmed V and J ends, which lost 2 bases and 1 base, there was a span of 12 bases. The germline V gene has CDR1 SGHVS and CDR2 FNYEAQ. The CDR3 runs 15 residues. Written as DNA, the CDR3 is TGTGCCAGCAGCTTATCCCCGGGCCGGTCCTACGAGCAGTACTTC. It codes for CASSLSPGRSYEQYF.

This clonotype was counted many times. V gene TRBV7-9 combines with J gene TRBJ1-4; 7 bases line up with TRBD1. The CDR3 loop spans 16 amino acids. Trimming cost V 5 bases and J 5 bases; bases outside gene matches: 11. Germline CDR1 and CDR2: SEHNR and FQNEAQ (reference sequence). For the CDR3, the DNA is TGTGCCAGCAGCCAGGGACAGTCCTCACTCAATGAAAAACTGTTTTTT. Its protein is CASSQGQSSLNEKLFF.

In its sample, this clonotype was seen a few times. The chain uses TRBV10-3 and TRBJ2-7, with D perhaps matching TRBD1 or TRBD2 (5 bases each). Germline V gene sequence: CDR1 ENHRY, CDR2 SYGVKD. V was cut by 4 bases and J by 2 bases, with 6 bases left in between. CDR3 length equals 12 residues. The CDR3 DNA reads TGTGCCATCAGTGGGGGGACCTACGAGCAGTACTTC. Its protein product is CAISGGTYEQYF.

This clonotype was detected a few times. The V and J genes are TRBV27 and TRBJ2-7; D gene ambiguous. Germline values: CDR1 MNHEY, CDR2 SMNVEV (reference sequence). The germline V and J ends were trimmed by 5 bases and 2 bases, with 10 bases remaining between them. The CDR3 is 13 residues long. CDR3 in DNA: TGTGCCAGCAGTGACCACAACACCTACGAGCAGTACTTC. This encodes CASSDHNTYEQYF.

This clonotype was counted between two and nine times. The rearrangement joins TRBV10-3 to TRBJ1-5; perhaps TRBD1 as D (5 bases). Trimming removed 3 bases from V and 4 bases from J, with 10 bases in between. The CDR3 sequence is 14 residues long. Germline CDR1 reads ENHRY; CDR2 reads SYGVKD. In DNA form, the CDR3 reads TGTGCCATCAGTGATGGGGGGAATAATCAGCCCCAGCATTTT. This codes for CAISDGGNNQPQHF.

The chain employs TRBV11-3 and TRBJ1-3; D is unclear. Trimming removed 4 bases at V and 4 bases at J, with 8 bases between. Germline CDR1 SGHNT, CDR2 YENEEA. CDR3 length: 13 residues. For the CDR3, the DNA is TGTGCCAGCAGCTCCTCGACAGGAAACACCATATATTTT. It translates to CASSSSTGNTIYF.

The rearrangement uses TRBV7-9 and TRBJ2-1; 10 bases are a match to TRBD1. Losses at the gene ends were 3 bases for V and 6 bases for J; bases not matched to a gene: 5. This CDR3 region has 15 residues. CDR1 and CDR2 (germline): SEHNR, FQNEAQ (reference sequence). CDR3 amino acids: CASSFVTGGFNEQFF. The CDR3 DNA reads as TGTGCCAGCAGCTTTGTGACAGGGGGCTTCAATGAGCAGTTCTTC.